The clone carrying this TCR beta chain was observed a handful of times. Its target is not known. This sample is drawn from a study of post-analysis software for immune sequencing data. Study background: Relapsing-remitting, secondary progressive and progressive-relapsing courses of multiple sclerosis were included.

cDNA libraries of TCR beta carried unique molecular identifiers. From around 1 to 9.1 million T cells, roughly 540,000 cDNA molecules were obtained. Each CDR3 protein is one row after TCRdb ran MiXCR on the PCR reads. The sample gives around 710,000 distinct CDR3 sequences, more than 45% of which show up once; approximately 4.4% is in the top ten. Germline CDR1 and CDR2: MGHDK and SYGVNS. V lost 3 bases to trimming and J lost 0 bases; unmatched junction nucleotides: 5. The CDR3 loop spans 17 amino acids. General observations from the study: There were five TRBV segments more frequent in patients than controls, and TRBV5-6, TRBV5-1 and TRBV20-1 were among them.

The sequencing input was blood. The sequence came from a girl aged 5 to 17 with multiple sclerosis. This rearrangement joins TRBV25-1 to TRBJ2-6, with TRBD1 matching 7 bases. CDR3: CASSDGTVSSGANVLTF. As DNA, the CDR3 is TGTGCCAGCAGTGATGGGACAGTTAGCTCTGGGGCCAACGTCCTGACTTTC. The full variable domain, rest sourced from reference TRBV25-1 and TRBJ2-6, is EADIYQTPRYLVIGTGKKITLECSQTMGHDKMYWYQQDPGMELHLIHYSYGVNSTEKGDLSSESTVSRIRTEHFPLTLESARPSHTSQYLCASSDGTVSSGANVLTFGAGSRLTVL.